This TCR beta chain was sequenced during a study of blood T cell repertoires in COVID-19. Across the whole study: Nucleic acid was either cDNA or gDNA, and it came from T cells, B-cell-depleted T cells, or PBMCs.

How the authors handled the data: Estimation of nucleated cell counts relied on the amplification of reference gene primers. TCRdb's copy holds only in-frame clones and misses some; the assay was immunoSEQ multiplex PCR. D and trimming come from the DNA, and the V and J calls and clone size come from that table. The repertoire holds some 150,000 clones, around nine tenths seen once, with over 8.5% in the top ten. The V gene end was trimmed by 0 bases and the J gene end by 3 bases; junction bases not matched to a gene: 2. The V gene's germline CDR1 is SGHDT and CDR2 YYEEEE. The CDR3 spans 14 residues.

The rearrangement links TRBV5-6 to TRBJ2-7, with 8 bases aligning to TRBD2. The specimen sequenced was peripheral blood. This receptor was obtained from a woman aged 50 to 60 with active or convalescent COVID-19. Here the CDR3 DNA reads TGTGCCAGCAGCTTGGGGACTAGCCTCTACGAGCAGTACTTC. Translated: CASSLGTSLYEQYF. Full variable domain (outside the CDR3, taken from reference TRBV5-6 and TRBJ2-7): DAGVTQSPTHLIKTRGQQVTLRCSPKSGHDTVSWYQQALGQGPQFIFQYYEEEERQRGNFPDRFSGHQFPNYSSELNVNALLLGDSALYLCASSLGTSLYEQYFGPGTRLTVT.